Below, 18 T cell receptor beta chains from the same sample are listed, as sequenced in a study of blood T cell repertoires in COVID-19. Sequencing was performed with immunoSEQ multiplex PCR; in TCRdb, only in-frame clones are kept and a portion is missing. This sample has about 300,000 clones; under 90% occur once, and the top ten carry roughly 2.8%. The source material was PBMCs or T cells enriched from blood (not recorded which). Every receptor here comes from a woman aged 50 to 60 who had been exposed to COVID-19.

The CDR3, as DNA: TGTGCCAGCAGCTTAGTTGTGACTAGCGGGGGGCGGGATACGCAGTATTTT. Amino acids: CASSLVVTSGGRDTQYF. The rearrangement uses TRBV7-2 and TRBJ2-3, with 13 bases that match TRBD2. The J segment lost 6 bases and the V segment lost 1 base, leaving 7 bases of the junction unmatched. Germline CDR1 SGHTA, CDR2 FQGNSA. This CDR3 is built from 17 residues.

This chain uses TRBV7-9 with TRBJ2-7; no firm D call. Germline V gives CDR1 SEHNR, CDR2 FQNEAQ (reference sequence). The CDR3 loop spans 14 amino acids. The ends were cut back, 1 base at V and 7 bases at J, with 14 bases in the middle. The CDR3, as DNA: TGTGCCAGCAGCTTAGACCCTGGAGTTTATGAGCAGTACTTC. Encoded protein: CASSLDPGVYEQYF.

The chain carries TRBV11-2 and TRBJ1-6; the D gene is possibly TRBD1 (6 bases). Looked up from germline, CDR1 is SGHAT and CDR2 is FQNNGV. The CDR3 has 14 residues. Trimming removed 1 base at V and 10 bases at J, with 11 bases between. DNA of the CDR3: TGTGCCAGCAGCTTAGTGGCAGGGGACTCACCCCTCCACTTT. Translating it yields CASSLVAGDSPLHF.

V is TRBV7-8 and J is TRBJ2-7; D unresolved. This CDR3 spans 11 amino acids. V lost 6 bases, J lost 6 bases, and 9 bases lay in between. Germline values: CDR1 SGHVS, CDR2 FQNEAQ. CDR3: CASSSYGEQYF. CDR3 DNA sequence: TGTGCCAGCAGTTCTTACGGCGAGCAGTACTTC. The full variable domain, completed using reference TRBV7-8 and TRBJ2-7, is GAGVSQSPRYKVAKRGQDVALRCDPISGHVSLFWYQQALGQGPEFLTYFQNEAQLDKSGLPSDRFFAERPEGSVSTLKIQRTQQEDSAVYLCASSSYGEQYFGPGTRLTVT.

The V gene is TRBV19, the J gene TRBJ2-4, with D hard to call. The V gene lost 5 bases and the J gene lost 0 bases, with 11 bases spanning the gap. The CDR3 length is 15 residues. Looked up from germline, CDR1 is LNHDA and CDR2 is SQIVND (reference sequence). The CDR3 DNA is TGTGCCAGTAGTTACGCAGGTCCAGCCAAAAACATTCAGTACTTC. This gives the protein CASSYAGPAKNIQYF.

The J gene is TRBJ1-1, the V gene TRBV28; TRBD1 agrees at 12 bases. There are 18 residues in the CDR3. Germline CDR1 MDHEN, CDR2 SYDVKM. Losses at the gene ends were 3 bases for V and 2 bases for J; bases not matched to a gene: 10. CDR3 sequence (DNA): TGTGCCAGCAGTTTTCCCCGGGACAGGGGGCTCTTAAACACTGAAGCTTTCTTT. Translation: CASSFPRDRGLLNTEAFF.

This sequence joins TRBV18 and TRBJ1-6, with a tentative D call TRBD1 (6 bases). The CDR3 has 19 amino acids. Trimming took off 2 bases at V and 1 base at J, with 18 bases between the two ends. Germline CDR1 is KGHSH and CDR2 is LQKENI. The chain's CDR3 is CASSPRSTGDGSYNSPLHF. CDR3 sequence (DNA): TGTGCCAGCTCACCAAGATCGACAGGTGACGGATCCTATAATTCACCCCTCCACTTT. The full variable domain, its missing parts supplied by reference TRBV18 and TRBJ1-6, is NAGVMQNPRHLVRRRGQEARLRCSPMKGHSHVYWYRQLPEEGLKFMVYLQKENIIDESGMPKERFSAEFPKEGPSILRIQQVVRGDSAAYFCASSPRSTGDGSYNSPLHFGNGTRLTVT.

The V call is TRBV15, the J call TRBJ2-3; D may be TRBD2 (6 bases). This CDR3 is built from 17 residues. Trimming took 3 bases from V and 3 from J, leaving 19 bases between them. Germline CDR1 LNHNV, CDR2 YYDKDF (reference sequence). The CDR3 DNA reads as TGTGCCACCAGCAGGAGCCTGGGGTGGGGGGAAACAGATACGCAGTATTTT. The encoded protein is CATSRSLGWGETDTQYF.

The chain uses TRBV19 and TRBJ1-5; D is unclear. The germline V gene has CDR1 LNHDA and CDR2 SQIVND (reference sequence). The length of the CDR3 is 15 residues. V was clipped by 6 bases and J by 1 base, with 13 bases between them. The CDR3 loop reads CASRTAGLSNQPQHF. The CDR3 nucleotides read TGTGCCAGTAGGACGGCGGGGTTAAGCAATCAGCCCCAGCATTTT.

V usage is TRBV28 and J usage is TRBJ2-3, with D unresolved. V was clipped by 5 bases and J by 1 base, with 13 bases between them. This CDR3 is built from 15 residues. Germline V gene data show CDR1 as MDHEN and CDR2 as SYDVKM. The CDR3 nucleotides are TGTGCCAGCAGTCTCCCCGCGCCACGCACAGATACGCAGTATTTT. This gives the protein CASSLPAPRTDTQYF.

The V call is TRBV4-1, the J call TRBJ2-5, with 7 bases aligning to TRBD2. Trimming removed 1 base from V and 3 bases from J; junction bases left unmatched: 5. CDR1 and CDR2 (germline): MGHRA, YSYEKL. This CDR3 contains 15 residues. CDR3 DNA sequence: TGCGCCAGCAGCCAAGGGGCCCGGGGGGAAGAGACCCAGTACTTC. This translates into CASSQGARGEETQYF.

This chain uses TRBV6-1 with TRBJ1-2; 7 bases are a match to TRBD1. J gave up 8 bases and V 2 bases, and 11 bases lay outside the gene matches. CDR3 size: 15 residues. The germline V gene encodes CDR1 MNHNS and CDR2 SASEGT. CDR3 in DNA: TGTGCCAGCAGTGAACCGACAGGGTTCTTTAACGGCTACACCTTC. This translates into CASSEPTGFFNGYTF.

The chain couples TRBV7-9 to TRBJ1-5; a possible D gene is TRBD1 (6 bases). V lost 7 bases to trimming and J lost 6 bases, with 16 bases between them. The CDR3 runs 14 residues. From germline, CDR1 is SEHNR and CDR2 FQNEAQ (reference sequence). The CDR3 nucleotides read TGTGCCAGCACCAATTCGGGGGGCGGTCAGCCCCAGCATTTT. Protein sequence: CASTNSGGGQPQHF.

This chain joins TRBV12-3 or TRBV12-4 and TRBJ2-7, with unresolved D. The CDR3 has 13 residues. V was shortened by 8 bases and J by 0 bases, with 11 bases between the two germline ends. Here the CDR3 reads CASAVPSSYEQYF. The CDR3 DNA reads as TGTGCCAGCGCGGTCCCTTCCTCCTACGAGCAGTACTTC.

The V and J genes are TRBV28 and TRBJ1-2; TRBD1 might be the D (5 bases). Trimming removed 10 bases from V and 6 bases from J, with 18 bases in between. CDR3 length: 13 residues. CDR1 MDHEN and CDR2 SYDVKM come from the germline V gene. The CDR3 nucleotides read TGTGCCACCGAAATGGGACTACAGAATGGCTACACCTTC. Translating it yields CATEMGLQNGYTF.

This rearrangement joins TRBV2 to TRBJ2-5; 15 bases match TRBD2. V was pared by 8 bases and J by 5 bases, with 6 bases of the junction left unmatched. This CDR3 comprises 15 residues. Per the germline V gene, CDR1 is SNHLY and CDR2 is FYNNEI. CDR3 in DNA: TGTGCCAGCGGACTAGCGGGGGGGCCGTCGGAGACCCAGTACTTC. As protein: CASGLAGGPSETQYF.

The chain is built from TRBV29-1 and TRBJ2-3; 7 positions agree with TRBD2. There are 14 residues in the CDR3. V shed 5 bases and J 2 bases; nucleotides not matched to a gene: 7. Germline CDR1 and CDR2: SQVTM and ANQGSEA. The CDR3 region is CSVTSSGSTDTQYF. The CDR3 DNA reads as TGCAGCGTTACTAGTAGCGGGTCCACAGATACGCAGTATTTT.

Notes on this clone: The limits of the CDR3 on the DNA are not certain, so only TCRdb's listed CDR3 is given. This chain connects TRBV25-1 to TRBJ1-4. Germline loops: CDR1 MGHDK, CDR2 SYGVNS. The CDR3 spans 12 amino acids, including both terminal residues. CDR3 loop: CASSEVGGGTFF.